Listed below are T cell receptor beta chains from one sample, sequenced in a study of blood T cell repertoires in COVID-19. Sequencing was performed with immunoSEQ multiplex PCR; in TCRdb, only in-frame clones are kept and a portion is missing. The table includes fewer than 350,000 clones, 75% to 90% detected once. The sequenced sample was PBMCs or T cells enriched from blood (not recorded which). The source is a woman aged 40 to 55 who had recovered from COVID-19. Both conserved end residues are trimmed from each CDR3. Each record gives: J gene, V gene, CDR3 protein.

j_call: TRBJ1-6
v_call: TRBV19
cdr3_aa: ASRIRGSNSPLH

j_call: TRBJ1-5
v_call: TRBV30
cdr3_aa: AWSVRAGVSNQPQH

j_call: TRBJ2-7
v_call: TRBV7-6
cdr3_aa: ASSYTDRAPPGEQY

j_call: TRBJ2-7
v_call: TRBV7-9
cdr3_aa: ASSSVLAGTFYEQY

j_call: TRBJ2-3
v_call: TRBV10-3
cdr3_aa: AISPLQGGGTDTQY

j_call: TRBJ1-2
v_call: TRBV5-8
cdr3_aa: ASSLVGGYGYT

j_call: TRBJ2-5
v_call: TRBV2
cdr3_aa: ASSDSGRVGETQY

j_call: TRBJ1-2
v_call: TRBV19
cdr3_aa: ASSPRQASDGYT

j_call: TRBJ2-1
v_call: TRBV27
cdr3_aa: ASRSGGANYNEQF

j_call: TRBJ2-7
v_call: TRBV11-3
cdr3_aa: ASGLGTGSIYEQY

j_call: TRBJ2-7
v_call: TRBV2
cdr3_aa: ASRAGGPPTWQY

j_call: TRBJ2-5
v_call: TRBV7-2
cdr3_aa: ASSLARTSGGFQETQY

j_call: TRBJ1-1
v_call: TRBV6-2/TRBV6-3
cdr3_aa: ASSYPGQGTEAF

j_call: TRBJ2-1
v_call: TRBV5-1
cdr3_aa: ASSPGTSGSHEQF

j_call: TRBJ1-4
v_call: TRBV20-1
cdr3_aa: SASRQAGEKLF

j_call: TRBJ2-2
v_call: TRBV5-4
cdr3_aa: ASSLGSGSSRELF

j_call: TRBJ2-7
v_call: TRBV30
cdr3_aa: AWSVLAGGPYEQY

j_call: TRBJ1-1
v_call: TRBV5-4
cdr3_aa: ASSFRQGRDTEAF

j_call: TRBJ1-5
v_call: TRBV18
cdr3_aa: ASSPSPGQGANQPQH

j_call: TRBJ2-1
v_call: TRBV6-4
cdr3_aa: ASSDSGGAYNEQF

j_call: TRBJ1-5
v_call: TRBV5-5
cdr3_aa: ASSQEGQPQH

j_call: TRBJ1-1
v_call: TRBV4-3
cdr3_aa: ASSQDRGGTEAF

j_call: TRBJ1-5
v_call: TRBV6-1
cdr3_aa: ASSKAYAQPQH

j_call: TRBJ2-1
v_call: TRBV19
cdr3_aa: ASSILAGFSYNEQF

j_call: TRBJ2-3
v_call: TRBV29-1
cdr3_aa: SAETGTDTQY

j_call: TRBJ2-7
v_call: TRBV4-2
cdr3_aa: ASSHGQGPQYEQY

j_call: TRBJ2-7
v_call: TRBV18
cdr3_aa: ASSPTGDGSSYEQY

j_call: TRBJ1-2
v_call: TRBV12-3/TRBV12-4
cdr3_aa: ASTPEGLIGYT

j_call: TRBJ1-1
v_call: TRBV3-1/TRBV3-2
cdr3_aa: ASSQDLWNTEAF

j_call: TRBJ1-1
v_call: TRBV3-1/TRBV3-2
cdr3_aa: ASSQQASNTEAF

j_call: TRBJ2-7
v_call: TRBV9
cdr3_aa: ASNIDEQY

j_call: TRBJ2-7
v_call: TRBV6-1
cdr3_aa: ASSEQGQSYEQY

j_call: TRBJ2-2
v_call: TRBV9
cdr3_aa: ASSPNGGVTERLF

j_call: TRBJ2-7
v_call: TRBV6-5
cdr3_aa: ASSHLGQGYEQY

j_call: TRBJ1-5
v_call: TRBV6-2/TRBV6-3
cdr3_aa: ASSSNLQGMNQPQH

j_call: TRBJ1-2
v_call: TRBV27
cdr3_aa: ASSLFSRSQGGGYT

j_call: TRBJ1-6
v_call: TRBV5-6
cdr3_aa: ASSSDRLLSPLH

j_call: TRBJ1-1
v_call: TRBV30
cdr3_aa: AWKAGAIGTEAF

j_call: TRBJ2-5
v_call: TRBV3-1/TRBV3-2
cdr3_aa: ASSPGAGVETQY

j_call: TRBJ1-2
v_call: TRBV27
cdr3_aa: ASSSLDREALYGYT